The subject of this entry is one TCR beta chain. The antigen is undetermined. The donors were adults (healthy and HIV-negative) with no recent acute infections or vaccinations. CDR3 size: 14 residues. The entry originates in a study of shared clonotypes between healthy human individuals. The wider study: Plates per donor: three CD4 naive, three CD4 memory, two CD8 naive, one CD8 memory. General study results and limits: In the sorted subsets, rarefaction showed sequencing was incomplete despite large depth.

Samples underwent the assay at deep level. The assay was immunoSEQ multiplex PCR, and TCRdb's table has in-frame clones only and misses some. The sample has 950,000 to 1,300,000 clones; more than 65% are singletons. Sequencing was carried out using memory CD4+ T cells sorted from blood. Subset meaning: CD45RA-negative fraction. The sequence was collected from a man aged 18 to 29 in good health. V is TRBV21-1 and J is TRBJ2-2; the table's D call, TRBD1, has no DNA check behind it. TRBV21-1 is marked as a pseudogene. DNA of the CDR3: TGTGCCAGCGACAGGGACCTTCACACCGGGGAGCTGTTTTTT. Translated: CASDRDLHTGELFF.